This is a list of T cell receptor beta chains from one sample in a study of T cell repertoires in aging, cancer and after chemotherapy. MiXCR, applied by TCRdb to the multiplex PCR reads, yields one record per CDR3 protein. The table has 1,500 to 2,000 distinct CDR3 sequences, almost 40% seen once. The sample comprised blood. These receptors originate from a human donor with a solid tumor. The CDR3 runs from the conserved cysteine through the conserved F or W. Each record gives: CDR3 DNA, CDR3 protein, J gene, clone size, V gene, D gene. The D gene is left open where the match is weak. Where a row states a size, it is once, few, many or the class of an expanded clone; other rows omit it.

DNA: TGTGCCAGCAGCCCCCGACAGGACTATGGCTACACCTTC; CDR3: CASSPRQDYGYTF; J: TRBJ1-2; size: few; V: TRBV7-3; D: .
DNA: TGTGCCCGTAAGGCAGATACGCAGTATTTT; CDR3: CARKADTQYF; J: TRBJ2-3; size: large; V: TRBV6-5; D: .
DNA: TGTGCCAGCAGCCCAGTGGTACTAGCGGGATACAATGAGCAGTTCTTC; CDR3: CASSPVVLAGYNEQFF; J: TRBJ2-1; size: .; V: TRBV7-9; D: TRBD2
DNA: TGTGCCAGCTCACCAGAGGGGGTGAGCTACACCTTC; CDR3: CASSPEGVSYTF; J: TRBJ1-2; size: few; V: TRBV18; D: .
DNA: TGTGCCAGCAACCCCGAGGCAGGGCTTCCTAATGAAAAACTGTTTTTT; CDR3: CASNPEAGLPNEKLFF; J: TRBJ1-4; size: .; V: TRBV6-5; D: .
DNA: TGTGCCAGCCGCTCACAGGGGGCAGGTTATGGCTACACCTTC; CDR3: CASRSQGAGYGYTF; J: TRBJ1-2; size: large; V: TRBV6-5; D: TRBD1
DNA: TGTGCCAGCAGCTTTACCAGTAACCGCTACGAGCAGTACTTC; CDR3: CASSFTSNRYEQYF; J: TRBJ2-7; size: .; V: TRBV7-2; D: .
DNA: TGTGCCAGCAGCTCCGTGGAGGAATGGACCGGGGAGCTGTTTTTT; CDR3: CASSSVEEWTGELFF; J: TRBJ2-2; size: once; V: TRBV6-5; D: .
DNA: TGTGCCAGCAGCCCGGGACATTCCTACGAGCAGTACTTC; CDR3: CASSPGHSYEQYF; J: TRBJ2-7; size: .; V: TRBV5-6; D: .
DNA: TGTGCCAGCAGCTTAGACGGGACGAACACCGGGGAGCTGTTTTTT; CDR3: CASSLDGTNTGELFF; J: TRBJ2-2; size: few; V: TRBV11-3; D: .
DNA: TGTGCCAGTAGAGTCAGGGTCACCCAGGGGATGAACACTGAAGCTTTCTTT; CDR3: CASRVRVTQGMNTEAFF; J: TRBJ1-1; size: .; V: TRBV7-4; D: .
DNA: TGTGCCAGCAGTGAGACAGGGGGTTTCTCTGGAAACACCATATATTTT; CDR3: CASSETGGFSGNTIYF; J: TRBJ1-3; size: .; V: TRBV6-5; D: TRBD1
DNA: TGTGCCAGCGTCGTGGGGAATTCACCCCTCCACTTT; CDR3: CASVVGNSPLHF; J: TRBJ1-6; size: .; V: TRBV7-2; D: .
DNA: TGTGCCAGCAGTTTAAGGTTGACGGGCCGATCTTCATTGCTTAATTCACCCCTCCACTTT; CDR3: CASSLRLTGRSSLLNSPLHF; J: TRBJ1-6; size: few; V: TRBV27; D: .
DNA: TGTGCCAGCAGCAACCGGGACAGGCCCCTAAACACCATATATTTT; CDR3: CASSNRDRPLNTIYF; J: TRBJ1-3; size: .; V: TRBV7-3; D: TRBD1
DNA: TGTGCCAGTAGTCTCGGACTAGCGGGAACTGAGACCCAGTACTTC; CDR3: CASSLGLAGTETQYF; J: TRBJ2-5; size: large; V: TRBV19; D: TRBD2
DNA: TGTGCCAGCAAAAGTTTCTACGACAGGTCCTCCTATAATTCACCCCTCCACTTT; CDR3: CASKSFYDRSSYNSPLHF; J: TRBJ1-6; size: .; V: TRBV6-2/TRBV6-3; D: .
DNA: TGTGCCAGCGCAGGGAGCTACGAGCAGTACTTC; CDR3: CASAGSYEQYF; J: TRBJ2-7; size: .; V: TRBV7-9; D: .
DNA: TGTGCCAGCAGCCTAGACGGGAGCGGATCCTACAATGAGCAGTTCTTC; CDR3: CASSLDGSGSYNEQFF; J: TRBJ2-1; size: .; V: TRBV11-3; D: .
DNA: TGTGCCAGCAGCTTAGTTGTACTAGCGGGGGCCACAGATACGCAGTATTTT; CDR3: CASSLVVLAGATDTQYF; J: TRBJ2-3; size: .; V: TRBV7-2; D: TRBD2
DNA: TGTGCCACCAGCATTGGGGGGGGACCCCCAGTAGATACGCAGTATTTT; CDR3: CATSIGGGPPVDTQYF; J: TRBJ2-3; size: .; V: TRBV15; D: TRBD2
DNA: TGCGGGAGGATCGGCACAGATACGCAGTATTTT; CDR3: CGRIGTDTQYF; J: TRBJ2-3; size: .; V: TRBV7-9; D: TRBD2
DNA: TGCAGCGTGACCAGGGGACTAGCGGGGGGTTTCTACAATGAGCAGTTCTTC; CDR3: CSVTRGLAGGFYNEQFF; J: TRBJ2-1; size: .; V: TRBV29-1; D: TRBD2
DNA: TGTGCCGGCAGTGGGGGAGGAGGGACTAGCGGGCAACTTGGGGAGCAGTACTTC; CDR3: CAGSGGGGTSGQLGEQYF; J: TRBJ2-7; size: .; V: TRBV6-5; D: TRBD2
DNA: TGCAGTGCTAGTAGGGACAATAGCAATCAGACCCAGCATTTT; CDR3: CSASRDNSNQTQHF; J: TRBJ1-5; size: .; V: TRBV20-1; D: .
DNA: TGTGCCAGCAGCTTGGCGGAGTCCTACGAGCAGTACTTC; CDR3: CASSLAESYEQYF; J: TRBJ2-7; size: .; V: TRBV7-9; D: .
DNA: TGTGCCAGCAGCCCCCCCGCCTCTGGGGCCAACGTCCTGACTTTC; CDR3: CASSPPASGANVLTF; J: TRBJ2-6; size: few; V: TRBV7-2; D: .
DNA: TGTGCCAGCCGTCGGGGGGCCCCAAACTATGGCTACACCTTC; CDR3: CASRRGAPNYGYTF; J: TRBJ1-2; size: .; V: TRBV27; D: .
DNA: TGTGCCAGCAGCTTGGATTCTGGCCCCTACAATGAGCAGTTCTTC; CDR3: CASSLDSGPYNEQFF; J: TRBJ2-1; size: once; V: TRBV5-4; D: .